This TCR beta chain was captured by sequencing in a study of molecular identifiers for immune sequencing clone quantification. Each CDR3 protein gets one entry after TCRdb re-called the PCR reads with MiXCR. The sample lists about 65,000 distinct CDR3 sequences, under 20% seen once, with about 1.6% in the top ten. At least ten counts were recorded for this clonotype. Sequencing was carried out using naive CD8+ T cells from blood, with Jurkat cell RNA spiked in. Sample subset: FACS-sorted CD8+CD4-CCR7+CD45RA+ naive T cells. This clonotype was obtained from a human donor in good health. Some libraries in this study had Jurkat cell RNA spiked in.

In DNA, the CDR3 is TGCGCCAGCAGCCACCCGGGACTAGCGGACTACAATGAGCAGTTCTTC. This gives the protein CASSHPGLADYNEQFF. The J gene is TRBJ2-1, the V gene TRBV4-3; 11 bases line up with TRBD2. With 3 bases clipped from V and 3 bases from J, the junction kept 4 bases outside the gene matches. The V gene's germline CDR1 is LGHNA and CDR2 YSLEER. CDR3 length: 16 residues.